These 18 T cell receptor beta chains were sequenced from one sample in a study of OX40 agonist ivuxolimab in advanced cancers. Clones were read by immunoSEQ multiplex PCR, and TCRdb kept only the in-frame ones, dropping some. The table records tens of thousands of clones, around 90% of them present only once. The sequenced sample was CD4+ or CD8+ T cells sorted from blood, obtained in a trial of the OX40 agonist ivuxolimab. Receptor source: an adult with an advanced solid tumor such as melanoma, head and neck, liver or kidney cancer.

The chain joins TRBV9 to TRBJ2-2; no clear D gene. Germline values: CDR1 SGDLS, CDR2 YYNGEE. This CDR3 has 13 amino acids. Deletions cut 2 bases from V and 5 bases from J, with 7 bases between. The CDR3 region is CASSVRVTGELFF. The CDR3 region has the DNA TGTGCCAGCAGCGTTAGGGTGACCGGGGAGCTGTTTTTT.

As concerns this clone: Distinct nucleotide sequences in the sample also encode this CDR3. V usage is TRBV18 and J usage is TRBJ2-5, with no clear D. Germline-derived CDR1 and CDR2 are KGHSH and LQKENI. Trimming removed 3 bases at V and 0 bases at J, with 2 bases between. The CDR3 is made up of 12 amino acids. CDR3 in DNA: TGTGCCAGCTCACCCAACCAAGAGACCCAGTACTTC. It is translated as CASSPNQETQYF. Full variable domain (rest looked up from reference TRBV18 and TRBJ2-5): NAGVMQNPRHLVRRRGQEARLRCSPMKGHSHVYWYRQLPEEGLKFMVYLQKENIIDESGMPKERFSAEFPKEGPSILRIQQVVRGDSAAYFCASSPNQETQYFGPGTRLLVL.

This chain links TRBV27 with TRBJ2-6; 7 positions agree with TRBD2. This CDR3 region has 17 residues. Germline assignment: CDR1 MNHEY and CDR2 SMNVEV (reference sequence). V shed 0 bases and J 2 bases; nucleotides not matched to a gene: 4. CDR3 protein: CASSLSAGGTGANVLTF. CDR3 DNA: TGTGCCAGCAGTTTATCGGCCGGGGGGACTGGGGCCAACGTCCTGACTTTC.

The genes are TRBV5-4 and TRBJ1-2; 9 bases map to TRBD1. V lost 4 bases to trimming and J lost 2 bases; unmatched junction nucleotides: 6. CDR3 size: 15 residues. The germline CDR1 and CDR2 sequences are SGHNT and YYREEE (reference sequence). The CDR3 DNA reads TGTGCCAGCAGCATAAGGGACAGGGAGAACTATGGCTACACCTTC. Residues: CASSIRDRENYGYTF.

This clone was seen a few times. CDR3 sequence reads: CASREGGGETQYF. Written as DNA, the CDR3 is TGTGCCAGCAGGGAGGGGGGAGGAGAGACCCAGTACTTC. The chain couples TRBV11-2 to TRBJ2-5; the D call may be TRBD1 or TRBD2 (6 bases each). CDR1 is SGHAT and CDR2 is FQNNGV in the germline V gene. CDR3 length: 13 amino acids. V was pared by 6 bases and J by 4 bases, with 12 bases between.

DNA of the CDR3: TGTGCCAGCAGTTTAGATCCAGCCACTGAAGCTTTCTTT. Translated: CASSLDPATEAFF. V usage is TRBV28 and J usage is TRBJ1-1; D is ambiguous. Germline values: CDR1 MDHEN, CDR2 SYDVKM. V lost 2 bases, J lost 4 bases, and 8 bases lay in between. CDR3 length: 13 amino acids.

The chain carries TRBV5-6 and TRBJ2-1, with TRBD2 matching over 11 bases. The CDR3 has 16 amino acids. Germline values: CDR1 SGHDT, CDR2 YYEEEE. With 4 bases clipped from V and 7 bases from J, the junction kept 10 bases outside the gene matches. CDR3 sequence (DNA): TGTGCCAGCAGCAACCCAGACAGGACTAGCGGGAATGAGCAGTTCTTC. It yields the protein CASSNPDRTSGNEQFF.

There are a few counts of this clone. The chain is built from TRBV19 and TRBJ1-3; D unresolved. CDR3 length: 16 residues. Germline CDR1 and CDR2: LNHDA and SQIVND (reference sequence). The V gene lost 1 base and the J gene lost 0 bases, with 10 bases spanning the gap. The CDR3 is CASSIVAAASGNTIYF. The CDR3 region has the DNA TGTGCCAGTAGTATAGTGGCAGCAGCCTCTGGAAACACCATATATTTT.

V usage is TRBV5-1 and J usage is TRBJ2-2; D perhaps matches TRBD2 (6 bases). The CDR3 sequence is 16 residues long. Between the trimmed V and J ends, which lost 4 bases and 2 bases, there was a span of 15 bases. Germline V CDR1 and CDR2: SGHRS, YFSETQ. The CDR3: CASSLTGESNTGELFF. CDR3 DNA: TGCGCCAGCAGCCTAACGGGGGAGTCCAACACCGGGGAGCTGTTTTTT.

This chain uses TRBV5-1 with TRBJ2-7, with 7 bases aligning to TRBD2. Germline V gene lookup returns CDR1 SGHRS and CDR2 YFSETQ. The CDR3 contains 16 residues. Trimming at V came to 0 bases and at J to 3 bases, leaving 9 bases not matched to a gene. CDR3 sequence reads: CASSLEAGVSGYEQYF. The DNA for the CDR3 is TGCGCCAGCAGCTTGGAGGCGGGAGTCAGTGGCTACGAGCAGTACTTC.

The chain has TRBV28 and TRBJ2-1; 8 positions agree with TRBD2. The CDR3 is made up of 15 amino acids. Germline trimming cut 8 bases from V and 0 bases from J; bases unmatched to any gene: 6. CDR1 is MDHEN, CDR2 SYDVKM, per germline. Here the CDR3 DNA reads TGTGCCAGCGTCGCGGGGGGTCTCTCCTACAATGAGCAGTTCTTC. Its translation: CASVAGGLSYNEQFF.

The rearrangement links TRBV19 to TRBJ1-3; 7 bases match TRBD1. The CDR3 is 16 amino acids. Germline values: CDR1 LNHDA, CDR2 SQIVND (reference sequence). J gave up 0 bases and V 6 bases, and 8 bases lay outside the gene matches. CDR3 sequence: CASRPGQANSGNTIYF. The DNA for the CDR3 is TGTGCCAGTAGGCCCGGACAGGCGAACTCTGGAAACACCATATATTTT.

This chain links TRBV6-5 with TRBJ2-1; D may correspond to TRBD1 or TRBD2 (6 bases each). Germline assignment: CDR1 MNHEY and CDR2 SVGAGI. The CDR3 has 14 amino acids. Trimming pared 4 bases from V and 6 bases from J, leaving 13 bases between. The CDR3 DNA is TGTGCCAGCAGTTCAACGGGGGCGAGCAATGAGCAGTTCTTC. Protein product: CASSSTGASNEQFF.

The genes are TRBV30 and TRBJ1-5; D is unresolved. V gave up 0 bases and J gave up 1 base, with 4 bases separating them. This CDR3 comprises 13 residues. Germline V gene data show CDR1 as GTSNPN and CDR2 as SVGIG (reference sequence). For the CDR3, the DNA is TGTGCCTGGAGTGTCCAGAGCAATCAGCCCCAGCATTTT. Protein: CAWSVQSNQPQHF. Full variable domain (rest looked up from reference TRBV30 and TRBJ1-5): SQTIHQWPATLVQPVGSPLSLECTVEGTSNPNLYWYRQAAGRGLQLLFYSVGIGQISSEVPQNLSASRPQDRQFILSSKKLLLSDSGFYLCAWSVQSNQPQHFGDGTRLSIL.

The rearrangement joins TRBV19 to TRBJ2-3; TRBD2 might be the D (6 bases). Between the trimmed V and J ends, which lost 10 bases and 2 bases, there was a span of 13 bases. The CDR3 extends over 13 amino acids. Germline CDR1 LNHDA, CDR2 SQIVND (reference sequence). CDR3 in amino acids: CATAPGDTDTQYF. As DNA, the CDR3 is TGTGCCACAGCCCCGGGGGACACAGATACGCAGTATTTT.

The gene calls are TRBV6-5 and TRBJ2-7; D gene ambiguous. V lost 7 bases to trimming and J lost 6 bases, with 16 bases between them. The CDR3 spans 13 residues. Germline V gene sequence: CDR1 MNHEY, CDR2 SVGAGI. In DNA form, the CDR3 reads TGTGCCAGCACCGACTTCTTGGGCTCCGAGCAGTACTTC. It translates to CASTDFLGSEQYF.

This chain uses TRBV7-2 with TRBJ2-5; 9 bases map to TRBD2. The germline gives CDR1 SGHTA, CDR2 FQGNSA. V trimming: 3 bases; J trimming: 5 bases; junction bases outside the gene matches: 4. The CDR3 runs 14 residues. CDR3 residues: CASSFGLARETQYF. The CDR3 region has the DNA TGTGCCAGCAGCTTTGGACTAGCGAGGGAGACCCAGTACTTC.

The rearrangement joins TRBV5-1 to TRBJ1-1; D may be TRBD1 (6 bases). Trimming removed 0 bases at V and 5 bases at J, with 14 bases between. The length of the CDR3 is 15 residues. Germline loops: CDR1 SGHRS, CDR2 YFSETQ. The CDR3 DNA reads TGCGCCAGCAGCTTGGAACGGGGGGCAGGGACTGAAGCTTTCTTT. Protein: CASSLERGAGTEAFF.